The clone carrying this TCR beta chain was seen only a few times. Its antigen is still unknown. The TCR cDNA carried a universal primer site and UMIs from 5'RACE template switching. TCRdb independently ran MiXCR on the 5' RACE reads; one entry per CDR3 protein. In the table there are 500,000 to 650,000 distinct CDR3 sequences, about 15% of which are singletons. The source of the sample is a study of T cells after yellow fever vaccination. Points from the study as a whole: Subsequent to the booster, the majority of primary-vaccination clones reappeared (96% CD4, roughly 90% CD8).

The V gene lost 4 bases and the J gene lost 4 bases, with 11 bases spanning the gap. CDR3 size: 14 residues. Germline V gene data show CDR1 as SGHVS and CDR2 as FQNEAQ. This TCR came from a man younger than 30 who received the YFV17D yellow fever vaccine. The sample in question was PBMCs, obtained around 5 days after the first yellow fever vaccination. This rearrangement joins TRBV7-8 to TRBJ2-1; D not resolved. The CDR3 sequence: CASSSEVHYNEQFF. CDR3 nucleotides: TGTGCCAGCAGCTCCGAGGTCCATTACAATGAGCAGTTCTTC.